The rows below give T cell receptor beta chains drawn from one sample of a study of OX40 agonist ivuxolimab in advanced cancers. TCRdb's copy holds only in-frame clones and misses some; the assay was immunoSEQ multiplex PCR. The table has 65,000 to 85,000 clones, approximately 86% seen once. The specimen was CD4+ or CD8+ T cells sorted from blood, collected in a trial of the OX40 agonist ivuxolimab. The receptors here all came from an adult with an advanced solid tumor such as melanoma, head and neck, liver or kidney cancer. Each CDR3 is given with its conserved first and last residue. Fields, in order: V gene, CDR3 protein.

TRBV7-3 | CASSLQENTEAFF
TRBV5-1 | CASRTGLAGDTQYF
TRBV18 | CASSPPRVGAKNIQYF
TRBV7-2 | CASTPSGLHNEQFF
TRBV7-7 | CASSLGGGTATGELFF
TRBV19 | CASSTNRGDNQPQHF
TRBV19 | CASSIDWRRTPNF
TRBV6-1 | CATTPFTSTDTQYF
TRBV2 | CASGGQAYNEQFF
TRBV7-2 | CASSRDLNQPQHF
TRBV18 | CASSPRGGVSYEQYF
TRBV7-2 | CASSLGAGGTQETQYF
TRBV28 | CASSLRRGGNTIYF
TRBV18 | CASSPSQTGASGNTIYF
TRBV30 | CAAERGRWGGYTF
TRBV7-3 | CASSLRSLGNYGYTF
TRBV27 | CASSLRPLSGGAVRYEQYF
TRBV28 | CASSLRYRERLPNEKLFF
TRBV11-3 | CASSPGTIDTEQYF
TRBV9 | CASSVDLGNQPQHF